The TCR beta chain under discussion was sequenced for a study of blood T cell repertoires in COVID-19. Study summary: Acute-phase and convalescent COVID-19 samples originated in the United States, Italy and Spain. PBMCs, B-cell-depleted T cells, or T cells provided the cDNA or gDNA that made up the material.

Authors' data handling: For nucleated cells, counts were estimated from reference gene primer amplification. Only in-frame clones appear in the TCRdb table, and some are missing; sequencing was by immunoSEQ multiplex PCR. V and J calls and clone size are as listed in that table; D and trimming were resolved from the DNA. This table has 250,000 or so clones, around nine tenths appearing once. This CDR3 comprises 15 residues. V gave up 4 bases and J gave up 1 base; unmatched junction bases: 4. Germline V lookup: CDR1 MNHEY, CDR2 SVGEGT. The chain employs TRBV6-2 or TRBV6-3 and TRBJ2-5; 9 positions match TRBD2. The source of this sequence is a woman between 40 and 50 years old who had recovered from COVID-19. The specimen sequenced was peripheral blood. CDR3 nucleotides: TGTGCCAGCAGTTTGGCGGGAGGGGGCCAAGAGACCCAGTACTTC. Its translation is CASSLAGGGQETQYF.